Listed below are T cell receptor beta chains from one sample, sequenced in a study of PD-1 blockade in classical Hodgkin lymphoma. Profiling relied on immunoSEQ multiplex PCR, and the TCRdb table lists in-frame clones only, not all of them. The repertoire holds 95,000 to 100,000 clones, with more than 85% as singletons. The sample consisted of peripheral blood mononuclear cells (PBMCs), taken before the second cycle of nivolumab. The receptors originated from a human donor with classical Hodgkin lymphoma. Both conserved end residues are part of each CDR3. D genes are given only for firm matches. The size entry is marked missing in some rows and otherwise reads once, few, many or a size class.

J: TRBJ2-1; D: .; V: TRBV7-8; size: .; DNA: TGTGCCACCGCGGTAAGCAGATACAATGAGCAGTTCTTC; CDR3: CATAVSRYNEQFF
J: TRBJ1-2; D: .; V: TRBV19; size: once; DNA: TGTGCCACTGAACCGGGGAACTACTATGGCTACACCTTC; CDR3: CATEPGNYYGYTF
J: TRBJ2-7; D: TRBD1; V: TRBV28; size: .; DNA: TGTGCCAGCAAAGCCGGGACAGGGGGCTCCTACGAGCAGTACTTC; CDR3: CASKAGTGGSYEQYF
J: TRBJ2-7; D: .; V: TRBV5-1; size: .; DNA: TGCGCCAGCAGCTTGTGGGCCGACGGAACCTACGAGCAGTACTTC; CDR3: CASSLWADGTYEQYF
J: TRBJ2-7; D: .; V: TRBV5-1; size: .; DNA: TGCGCCAGCAGTCTTCAAACAAATTTCTACGAGCAGTACTTC; CDR3: CASSLQTNFYEQYF
J: TRBJ2-7; D: .; V: TRBV19; size: once; DNA: TGTGCCAGTAGTATAGCGCCAGCAAACTCCTACGAGCAGTACTTC; CDR3: CASSIAPANSYEQYF
J: TRBJ2-7; D: .; V: TRBV6-5; size: .; DNA: TGTGCCAGCACCTCCCCGTACTACGAGCAGTACTTC; CDR3: CASTSPYYEQYF
J: TRBJ2-7; D: TRBD1; V: TRBV5-1; size: .; DNA: TGCGCCAGCAGCCTGACAGGGATGTACGAGCAGTACTTC; CDR3: CASSLTGMYEQYF
J: TRBJ2-7; D: .; V: TRBV19; size: .; DNA: TGTGCCAGTAGATTCCGGAACAGGGACTACGAGCAGTACTTC; CDR3: CASRFRNRDYEQYF
J: TRBJ2-3; D: TRBD2; V: TRBV7-2; size: once; DNA: TGTGCCAGCAGCCAGACTAGCGGGGGGGCTAATACGCAGTATTTT; CDR3: CASSQTSGGANTQYF
J: TRBJ1-1; D: .; V: TRBV5-6; size: .; DNA: TGTGCCAGCAGCTTGGACATTTGGGGGACTGAAGCTTTCTTT; CDR3: CASSLDIWGTEAFF
J: TRBJ2-7; D: TRBD2; V: TRBV7-6; size: .; DNA: TGTGCCAGCAGCGCCCAGACTAGCGGGGGATACGAGCAGTACTTC; CDR3: CASSAQTSGGYEQYF
J: TRBJ1-6; D: .; V: TRBV7-9; size: few; DNA: TGTGCCAGCAGCGTTTTGTCACCCCTCCACTTT; CDR3: CASSVLSPLHF
J: TRBJ2-2; D: .; V: TRBV5-1; size: .; DNA: TGCGCCAGCAGCTTGGGCAGTTCCACCGGGGAGCTGTTTTTT; CDR3: CASSLGSSTGELFF
J: TRBJ2-5; D: .; V: TRBV20-1; size: .; DNA: TGCAGTGCTCAGCACCAAGAGACCCAGTACTTC; CDR3: CSAQHQETQYF
J: TRBJ1-1; D: .; V: TRBV6-5; size: .; DNA: TGTGCCAGCAGTTCTCCGACAGAGATGAACACTGAAGCTTTCTTT; CDR3: CASSSPTEMNTEAFF
J: TRBJ2-7; D: TRBD1; V: TRBV5-1; size: .; DNA: TGCGCCAGCAGCCTCCCGGACAGGGAATCCGAGCAGTACTTC; CDR3: CASSLPDRESEQYF
J: TRBJ1-4; D: .; V: TRBV30; size: .; DNA: TGTGCCTGGAGTAGGGGAGTTAATGAAAAACTGTTTTTT; CDR3: CAWSRGVNEKLFF
J: TRBJ2-3; D: .; V: TRBV5-8; size: .; DNA: TGTGCCAGCAGCATAAGGGGAGATACGCAGTATTTT; CDR3: CASSIRGDTQYF
J: TRBJ2-5; D: .; V: TRBV13; size: .; DNA: TGTGCCAGCAGCTTTGGCGGGGCCGCGCAAGAGACCCAGTACTTC; CDR3: CASSFGGAAQETQYF
J: TRBJ1-2; D: TRBD1; V: TRBV6-1; size: .; DNA: TGTGCCGTACGCCCGGGACAGAAGGTTAACTATGGCTACACCTTC; CDR3: CAVRPGQKVNYGYTF
J: TRBJ1-3; D: TRBD1; V: TRBV30; size: .; DNA: TGTGCCTGGAAAGTAAAAGGGGGCTTTGGAAACACCATATATTTT; CDR3: CAWKVKGGFGNTIYF